This TCR beta chain originates from a study of blood T cells in healthy people across ages. Points from the study as a whole: It was the long-lived donors that had more naive CD4+ cells and higher diversity than aged donors. Diversity figures based on one million T cells were deemed too low. Per-million-T-cell TCR beta diversity fell roughly linearly with age.

This clonotype was counted a few times. Its cognate antigen is unknown. Germline CDR1 SGHAT, CDR2 FQNNGV. This CDR3 has 17 amino acids. The V end lost 3 bases, the J end lost 8 bases, and 26 bases lay between the germline ends. Then a second PCR, running about 6 to 12 cycles, was carried out with a sample-barcoded 5' primer and a J-beta primer mix. TCRdb used MiXCR to reprocess the 5' RACE reads, holding one entry per CDR3 protein. This table holds 1,100,000 or so distinct CDR3 sequences, over 35% found once. The specimen was blood. The source is a woman aged 55 to 70 in good health. The rearrangement uses TRBV11-2 and TRBJ2-7; the D gene could be TRBD1 or TRBD2 (6 bases each). The CDR3 protein is CASSFLTGASPIQQQYF. The CDR3 nucleotides read TGTGCCAGCAGCTTCCTCACGGGGGCTTCACCCATTCAGCAGCAGTACTTC.